The subject of this entry is one T cell receptor (beta chain). Its matching antigen is unknown. What supplied the PBMCs was 7.5 to 10 ml of fresh peripheral blood. These data come from a study of Graves' ophthalmopathy and Graves' hyperthyroidism. The overall study: Peripheral blood was collected at initial diagnosis, before any treatment. Notes on the study in general: Discriminating ophthalmopathy from stable hyperthyroidism, a 13-signature model attained a sensitivity of 85% to 90% and a specificity of about 83%. Most clonotypes expanded in thyroid above 0.001 frequency were present in blood too.

Germline trimming cut 7 bases from V and 2 bases from J; bases unmatched to any gene: 7. CDR1 and CDR2 from the germline V gene are ENHRY and SYGVKD. The CDR3 runs to 15 residues. As the template, RNA transcripts were used to amplify TCR beta CDR3 regions. After a first-round RT-PCR with HTBI primers, a second-round multiplex PCR was run. MiXCR, applied by TCRdb to the multiplex PCR reads, yields one record per CDR3 protein. The sample has 650,000 to 900,000 distinct CDR3 sequences, 35% to 50% seen once. The chain is built from TRBV10-3 and TRBJ2-5, with 10 bases lining up with TRBD2. Sequencing was performed on peripheral blood. The clonotype was recovered from an adult man with Graves' ophthalmopathy. The CDR3 sequence: CAIKGLAATQETQYF. The CDR3 DNA sequence: TGTGCCATCAAAGGACTAGCGGCAACACAAGAGACCCAGTACTTC.